This T cell receptor beta chain was obtained from a study of blood T cell repertoires in COVID-19. Study-level background: Samples taken during acute and convalescent COVID-19 were collected in the United States, Italy and Spain. The cDNA or gDNA used as material had been derived from T cells, B-cell-depleted T cells, or PBMCs.

Authors' processing steps: How many nucleated cells were present was estimated from reference gene primer amplification. Sequencing was performed with immunoSEQ multiplex PCR; in TCRdb, only in-frame clones are kept and a portion is missing. V and J calls plus clone size are reproduced from that table; the DNA served to infer D and trimming. Of under 250,000 clones in the sample, about nine tenths were seen once. This sequence originates from a man aged 60 to 75 who had recovered from COVID-19. Sequenced material: peripheral blood.

The CDR3 protein is CATSDGQFLTDTQYF. The CDR3 nucleotides read TGTGCCACCAGTGATGGACAGTTTCTCACAGATACGCAGTATTTT. The chain employs TRBV24-1 and TRBJ2-3, with D maybe TRBD1 (6 bases). This CDR3 is 15 amino acids long. V was pared by 3 bases and J by 2 bases, with 11 bases between. CDR1 and CDR2 from the germline V gene are KGHDR and SFDVKD.